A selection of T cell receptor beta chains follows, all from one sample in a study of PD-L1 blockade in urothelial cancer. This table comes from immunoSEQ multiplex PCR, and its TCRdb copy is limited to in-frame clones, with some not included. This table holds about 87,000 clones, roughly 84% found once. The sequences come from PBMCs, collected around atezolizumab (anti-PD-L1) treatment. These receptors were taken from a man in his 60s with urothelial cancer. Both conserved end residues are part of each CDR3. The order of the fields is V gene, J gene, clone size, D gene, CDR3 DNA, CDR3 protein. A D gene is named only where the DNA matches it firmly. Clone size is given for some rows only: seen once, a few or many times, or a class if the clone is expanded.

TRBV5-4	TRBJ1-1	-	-	TGTGCCAGCAGCTTGGAACAGGACACTGAAGCTTTCTTT	CASSLEQDTEAFF
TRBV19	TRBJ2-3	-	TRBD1	TGTGCCAGTAGTACCGGACAGGGGGCAGATACGCAGTATTTT	CASSTGQGADTQYF
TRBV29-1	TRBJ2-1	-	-	TGCAGCGTTTCCACTAGCTCCTACAATGAGCAGTTCTTC	CSVSTSSYNEQFF
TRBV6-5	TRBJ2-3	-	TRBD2	TGTACTAGCGGGGTGACAGATACGCAGTATTTT	CTSGVTDTQYF
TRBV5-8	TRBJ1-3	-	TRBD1	TGTGCCAGCAGCTTCCCGGGACAGACCAACGGAAACACCATATATTTT	CASSFPGQTNGNTIYF
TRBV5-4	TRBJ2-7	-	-	TGTGCCAGCAGCTTGGGCGGGGACAGCTCCTACGAGCAGTACTTC	CASSLGGDSSYEQYF
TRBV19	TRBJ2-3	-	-	TGTGCCAGTAGTTACTGGACAGAAAGGAGAGATACGCAGTATTTT	CASSYWTERRDTQYF
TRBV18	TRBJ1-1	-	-	TGTGCCAGCTCCCAGCGACAGGCTATAAACACTGAAGCTTTCTTT	CASSQRQAINTEAFF
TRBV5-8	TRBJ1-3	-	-	TGTGCCAGCAGCTTGGGACAGTATACTGGAAACACCATATATTTT	CASSLGQYTGNTIYF
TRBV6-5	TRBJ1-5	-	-	TGTGCCAGCAGTCAGGGTAATCAGCCCCAGCATTTT	CASSQGNQPQHF
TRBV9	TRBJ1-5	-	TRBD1	TGTGCCAGCAGCCCCGGGGGGGGGACAGAGCCCCAGCATTTT	CASSPGGGTEPQHF
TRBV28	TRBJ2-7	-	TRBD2	TGTGCCAGCAGTGTTCGACTAGCGGGCCTCTACGAGCAGTACTTC	CASSVRLAGLYEQYF
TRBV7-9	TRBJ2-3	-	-	TGTGCCAGCAGCTTAAGTCAAGGAGGAGATACGCAGTATTTT	CASSLSQGGDTQYF
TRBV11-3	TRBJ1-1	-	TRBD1	TGTGCCAGCAGGCCAGGGGGCGCAGACACTGAAGCTTTCTTT	CASRPGGADTEAFF
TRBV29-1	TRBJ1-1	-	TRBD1	TGCAGCACCGGACAGGGTTCAATGAACACTGAAGCTTTCTTT	CSTGQGSMNTEAFF
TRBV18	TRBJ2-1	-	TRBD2	TGTGCCAGCTCACCACCGGGACTAGCGGCTGCCTTCTACAATGAGCAGTTCTTC	CASSPPGLAAAFYNEQFF
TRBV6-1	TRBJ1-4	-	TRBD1	TGTGCCAGCAGTTTCAGGGGGACTAATGAAAAACTGTTTTTT	CASSFRGTNEKLFF
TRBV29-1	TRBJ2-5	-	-	TGCAGCGTTGAAACTACGCCAGAGACCCAGTACTTC	CSVETTPETQYF
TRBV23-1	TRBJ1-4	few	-	TGCGCCAGCAGTCAATCGAGGTCCGTTGCAACTAATGAAAAACTGTTTTTT	CASSQSRSVATNEKLFF
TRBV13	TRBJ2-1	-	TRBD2	TGTGCCAGCAGCTTAAAAGGGGTTGGACGTTCCCTAGCGGGAGGCCCCAATGAGCAGTTCTTC	CASSLKGVGRSLAGGPNEQFF
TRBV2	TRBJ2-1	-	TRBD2	TGTGCCAGCAGTGTAGGACTAGCAGCATACAATGAGCAGTTCTTC	CASSVGLAAYNEQFF
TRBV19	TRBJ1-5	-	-	TGTGCCAGTAGTCCAGGGCGGCAGGGCACCCCCCAGCATTTT	CASSPGRQGTPQHF
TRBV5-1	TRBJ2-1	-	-	TGCGCCAGCAGCTTGGGGGACACTCTCGATGAGCAGTTCTTC	CASSLGDTLDEQFF
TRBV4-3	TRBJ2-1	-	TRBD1	TGCGCCAGCAGCCAAGATCTGGTGGTAATGACAGGGGTGGAAGACAATGAGCAGTTCTTC	CASSQDLVVMTGVEDNEQFF
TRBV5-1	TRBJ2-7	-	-	TGCGCCAGCAGCCCCGGGACAAGCTCCTACGAGCAGTACTTC	CASSPGTSSYEQYF
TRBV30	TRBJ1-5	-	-	TGTGCCTGGAGTGTGGATGGCGGGCGTGGGCAGCCCCAGCATTTT	CAWSVDGGRGQPQHF
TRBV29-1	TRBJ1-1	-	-	TGCAGCGTTGCGGAGATAGCTGAAGCTTTCTTT	CSVAEIAEAFF
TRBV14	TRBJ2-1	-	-	TGTGCCAGCAGCCAAGTCGGTCCCAACCAGTTCTTC	CASSQVGPNQFF
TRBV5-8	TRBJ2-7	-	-	TGTGCCAGCAGCTTGGTATTAGTTTCGGGGTCGGGGTACGAGCAGTACTTC	CASSLVLVSGSGYEQYF
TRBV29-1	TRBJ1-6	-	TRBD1	TGCAGCGTTCGAGTCCCGGGACAGGGTATGGATTCACCCCTCCACTTT	CSVRVPGQGMDSPLHF
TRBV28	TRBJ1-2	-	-	TGTGCCAGCAGTTCGGACAGTTCCTATGGCTACACCTTT	CASSSDSSYGYTF
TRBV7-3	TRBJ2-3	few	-	TGTGCCAGCAGCTTAAAGGCAGGTTTAAACACAGATACGCAGTATTTT	CASSLKAGLNTDTQYF
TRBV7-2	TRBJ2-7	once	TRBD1	TGTGCCAGCAGCTTAGCCGGGACAGGCCTCGAGCAGTACTTC	CASSLAGTGLEQYF
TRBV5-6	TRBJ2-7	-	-	TGTGCCAGCAGCTCTGGGCGCGAGCAGTACTTC	CASSSGREQYF
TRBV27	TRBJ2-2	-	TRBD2	TGTGCCAGCAGTTTACTGAGCGGGGGGGGCACCGGGGAGCTGTTTTTT	CASSLLSGGGTGELFF
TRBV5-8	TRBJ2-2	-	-	TGTGCCAGCAGCTTGGTGACGGGGAGAGGCACCGGGGAGCTGTTTTTT	CASSLVTGRGTGELFF
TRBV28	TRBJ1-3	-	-	TGTGCCAGCAAGAGGGACAACCTCTTCTCTGGAAACACCATATATTTT	CASKRDNLFSGNTIYF
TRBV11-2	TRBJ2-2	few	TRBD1	TGTGCCAGCAGCTTTCTCAGGGGGCGAAGCACCGGGGAGCTGTTTTTT	CASSFLRGRSTGELFF
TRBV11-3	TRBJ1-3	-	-	TGTGCCAGCAGCTTCGCGGGGGCCCTCTCTGGAAACACCATATATTTT	CASSFAGALSGNTIYF
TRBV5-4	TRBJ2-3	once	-	TGTGCCAGCAGCTTGGGAGGTGGAGCGCAGTATTTT	CASSLGGGAQYF
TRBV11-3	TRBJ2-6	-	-	TGTGCCAGCAGCTTAGATAGCAGGGCTGCTGGGGCCAACGTCCTGACTTTC	CASSLDSRAAGANVLTF
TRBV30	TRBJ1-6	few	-	TGTGCCTGGGGGCGACAGTGGAGTTCACCCCTCCACTTT	CAWGRQWSSPLHF
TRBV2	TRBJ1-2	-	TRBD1	TGTGCCAGCAGCAGAACAGGGGAAGATGGCTACACCTTC	CASSRTGEDGYTF
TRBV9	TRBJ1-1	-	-	TGTGCCAGCAGCGTAGGGGAGGGGGGGAACACTGAAGCTTTCTTT	CASSVGEGGNTEAFF
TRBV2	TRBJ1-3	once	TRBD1	TGTGCCAGCCGGGACAGCGGAAACACCATATATTTT	CASRDSGNTIYF
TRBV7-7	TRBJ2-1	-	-	TGTGCCAGCAGCTTACACACGGGTAAAAGCTCCTACAATGAGCAGTTCTTC	CASSLHTGKSSYNEQFF
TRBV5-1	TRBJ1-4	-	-	TGCGCCAGCAGCTTGGCCCCTGGACAGAATGAAAAACTGTTTTTT	CASSLAPGQNEKLFF
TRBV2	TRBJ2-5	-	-	TGTGCCAGCAGTCTGCTATTAGAGACCCAGTACTTC	CASSLLLETQYF
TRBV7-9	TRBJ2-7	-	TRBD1	TGTGCCAGCAGCTGGGACAGGGGGCCCTACGAGCAGTACTTC	CASSWDRGPYEQYF
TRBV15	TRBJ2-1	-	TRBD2	TGTGCCACCAGCAGCCGTAGCGGGGGGGCCCTATACAATGAGCAGTTCTTC	CATSSRSGGALYNEQFF
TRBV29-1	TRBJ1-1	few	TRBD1	TGCAGCAACCAACGGACAGGCCCTGAAGCTTTCTTT	CSNQRTGPEAFF
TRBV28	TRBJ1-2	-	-	TGTGCCAGCAGTTTACGGTCCTATGGCTACACCTTC	CASSLRSYGYTF
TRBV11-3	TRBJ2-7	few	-	TGTGCCAGCAGCCCTGCTCGAGGGTACGAGCAGTACTTC	CASSPARGYEQYF
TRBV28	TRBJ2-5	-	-	TGTGCCAGCAGTCTTACCTGGCAGACCCAGTACTTC	CASSLTWQTQYF